The 13 T cell receptor beta chains given below trace back to one sample, sequenced in a study of vaccination and CD4 T cells after COVID-19. Cultured CD4+ T-cell DNA underwent Oncomine TCR Beta short-read sequencing. MiXCR, applied by TCRdb to the PCR reads, yields one record per CDR3 protein. In the table there are over 15,000 distinct CDR3 sequences, 43% of which are singletons. What these receptors recognize is not known. Specified treatment: roughly 10-day PBMC culture with coronavirus spike peptide pools or control peptides (ViraFEST assay). The sequencing used CD4+ T cells from blood, cultured in vitro, collected after SARS-CoV-2 vaccination. These receptors came from a human donor who had recovered from COVID-19.

This chain joins TRBV19 and TRBJ1-1; 10 bases fit TRBD1. Germline values: CDR1 LNHDA, CDR2 SQIVND (reference sequence). There are 17 residues in the CDR3. Trimming cost V 3 bases and J 4 bases; bases outside gene matches: 11. The CDR3 region is CASSIGRRGQGVTEAFF. The DNA of the CDR3 is TGTGCCAGTAGTATTGGGAGGCGCGGACAGGGGGTCACTGAAGCTTTCTTT.

J is TRBJ2-7 and V is TRBV24-1; D uncertain. The CDR3 contains 14 residues. Germline-derived CDR1 and CDR2 are KGHDR and SFDVKD. Trimming left V 6 bases short and J 4 bases short, with 15 bases between. CDR3 amino acids: CATSSHTAPYEQYF. In nucleotides, the CDR3 is TGTGCCACCAGTAGCCATACGGCCCCGTACGAGCAGTACTTC.

This clonotype was found a few times. The rearrangement links TRBV20-1 to TRBJ1-1; 7 bases match TRBD1. The CDR3 extends over 14 amino acids. Germline CDR1 DFQATT, CDR2 SNEGSKA (reference sequence). V lost 3 bases to trimming and J lost 4 bases; unmatched junction nucleotides: 8. Here the CDR3 DNA reads TGCAGTGCTAGTGTCCAGGGGGGGATCACTGAAGCTTTCTTT. This translates into CSASVQGGITEAFF.

This clonotype came up once. This sequence joins TRBV6-5 and TRBJ2-2; D remains ambiguous. V was trimmed by 8 bases and J by 7 bases, leaving 11 bases between them. Germline V gene data show CDR1 as MNHEY and CDR2 as SVGAGI. The CDR3 sequence is 12 residues long. This chain's CDR3 is CASGWAGGELFF. The CDR3 coding sequence is TGTGCCAGCGGTTGGGCAGGCGGGGAGCTGTTTTTT.

This CDR3 reads CASSQGRATSGNTIYF. The CDR3 DNA sequence: TGCGCCAGCAGCCAAGGCCGGGCCACCTCTGGAAACACCATATATTTT. The V call is TRBV4-1, the J call TRBJ1-3; no firm D call. Germline-derived CDR1 and CDR2 are MGHRA and YSYEKL. There are 16 residues in the CDR3. Trimming cost V 1 base and J 0 bases, with 10 bases left between them.

This chain links TRBV20-1 with TRBJ2-5; no reliable D call. With 4 bases removed from V and 2 bases from J, the gap between germline ends came to 5 bases. Germline V gene sequence: CDR1 DFQATT, CDR2 SNEGSKA (reference sequence). The CDR3 is made up of 11 amino acids. The CDR3 sequence is CSAINQETQYF. CDR3 coding DNA: TGCAGTGCTATCAATCAAGAGACCCAGTACTTC.

The chain recombines TRBV6-1 with TRBJ2-2; D possibly corresponds to TRBD1 (5 bases). Germline assignment: CDR1 MNHNS and CDR2 SASEGT. The CDR3 is 13 amino acids. Here the CDR3 reads CGTGTANTGELFF. CDR3 DNA: TGTGGAACAGGAACGGCGAACACCGGGGAGCTGTTTTTT.

The chain links TRBV6-5 to TRBJ1-6; D not resolved. Germline V lookup: CDR1 MNHEY, CDR2 SVGAGI. There are 13 residues in the CDR3. Trimming shortened V by 2 bases and J by 7 bases, and 6 bases separated the two germline ends. The CDR3 here is CASSYQENSPLHF. In DNA form, the CDR3 reads TGTGCCAGCAGTTACCAAGAAAATTCACCCCTCCACTTT.

This chain connects TRBV6-1 to TRBJ2-3, with 13 nucleotides matching TRBD2. Germline values: CDR1 MNHNS, CDR2 SASEGT. The CDR3 sequence is 16 residues long. After removal of 5 bases from V and 5 bases from J, the junction contained 7 bases not matched to a gene. The CDR3: CASSRGLAGVLDTQYF. The CDR3 DNA sequence: TGTGCCAGCAGTCGAGGACTAGCGGGAGTTTTAGATACGCAGTATTTT.

The rearrangement links TRBV20-1 to TRBJ2-1; the match to TRBD1 covers 7 bases. Germline CDR1 reads DFQATT; CDR2 reads SNEGSKA (reference sequence). With V trimmed by 5 bases and J by 8 bases, 6 bases remained unmatched. CDR3 length: 12 residues. The CDR3 region is CSASETGYEQFF. The CDR3 region has the DNA TGCAGTGCTTCCGAGACAGGGTATGAGCAGTTCTTC.

The J gene is TRBJ2-7, the V gene TRBV2, with D possibly TRBD2 on 5 matching bases. The length of the CDR3 is 13 residues. Trimming removed 7 bases from V and 2 bases from J, with 12 bases in between. In germline, CDR1 is SNHLY, CDR2 FYNNEI. This CDR3 reads CASTNSVTYEQYF. The DNA for the CDR3 is TGTGCCAGCACCAATAGCGTAACCTACGAGCAGTACTTC. Based on the CDR3 plus reference TRBV2 and TRBJ2-7, the full variable domain is EPEVTQTPSHQVTQMGQEVILRCVPISNHLYFYWYRQILGQKVEFLVSFYNNEISEKSEIFDDQFSVERPDGSNFTLKIRSTKLEDSAMYFCASTNSVTYEQYFGPGTRLTVT.

V and J are TRBV29-1 and TRBJ2-7, with 14 bases lining up with TRBD2. This CDR3 is 14 amino acids long. In germline, CDR1 is SQVTM, CDR2 ANQGSEA. V shed 3 bases, J shed 5 bases, and the junction held 3 bases outside the gene matches. DNA for the CDR3: TGCAGCGTTGAGGGACTAGCGGGAGTTGACGAGCAGTACTTC. Amino acid sequence: CSVEGLAGVDEQYF.

This clonotype was seen a handful of times. V usage is TRBV6-2 or TRBV6-3 and J usage is TRBJ2-3; TRBD1 agrees at 10 bases. Per the germline V gene, CDR1 is MNHEY and CDR2 is SVGEGT. This CDR3 spans 13 amino acids. V lost 5 bases, J lost 5 bases, and 1 base stayed unmatched. CDR3 nucleotide sequence: TGTGCCAGCAGTGACAGGGGGCGAGATACGCAGTATTTT. Protein: CASSDRGRDTQYF.